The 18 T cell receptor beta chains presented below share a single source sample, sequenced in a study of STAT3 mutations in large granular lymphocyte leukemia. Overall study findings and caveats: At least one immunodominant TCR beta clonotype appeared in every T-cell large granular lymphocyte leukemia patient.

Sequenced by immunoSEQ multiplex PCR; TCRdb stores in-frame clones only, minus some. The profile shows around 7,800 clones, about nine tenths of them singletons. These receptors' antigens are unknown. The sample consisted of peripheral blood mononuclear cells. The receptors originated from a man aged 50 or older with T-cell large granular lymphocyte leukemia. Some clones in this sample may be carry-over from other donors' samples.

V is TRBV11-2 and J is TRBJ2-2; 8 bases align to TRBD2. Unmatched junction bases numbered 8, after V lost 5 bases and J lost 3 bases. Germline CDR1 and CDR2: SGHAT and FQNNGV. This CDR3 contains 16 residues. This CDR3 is CASSLTSAIHTGELFF. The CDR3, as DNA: TGTGCCAGCAGCCTGACTAGCGCAATACACACCGGGGAGCTGTTTTTT.

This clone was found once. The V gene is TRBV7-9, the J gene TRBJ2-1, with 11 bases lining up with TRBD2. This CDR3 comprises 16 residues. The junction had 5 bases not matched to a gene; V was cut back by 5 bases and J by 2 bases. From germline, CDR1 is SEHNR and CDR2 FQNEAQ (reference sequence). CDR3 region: CASSMGSGRAYNEQFF. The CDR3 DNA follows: TGTGCCAGCAGCATGGGTAGCGGGAGGGCCTACAATGAGCAGTTCTTC.

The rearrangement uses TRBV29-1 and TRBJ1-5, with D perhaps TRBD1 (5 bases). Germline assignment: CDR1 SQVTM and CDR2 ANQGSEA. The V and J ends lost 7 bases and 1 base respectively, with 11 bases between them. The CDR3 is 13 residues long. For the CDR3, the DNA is TGCAGCGCCTGGGGGGGGAGCAATCAGCCCCAGCATTTT. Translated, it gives CSAWGGSNQPQHF.

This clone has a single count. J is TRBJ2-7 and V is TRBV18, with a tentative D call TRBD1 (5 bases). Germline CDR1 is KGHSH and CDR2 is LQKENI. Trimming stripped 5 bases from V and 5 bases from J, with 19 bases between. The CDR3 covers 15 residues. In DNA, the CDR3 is TGTGCCAGCTCAAAAGACACAGGTAGCAGAGACGAGCAGTACTTC. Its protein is CASSKDTGSRDEQYF.

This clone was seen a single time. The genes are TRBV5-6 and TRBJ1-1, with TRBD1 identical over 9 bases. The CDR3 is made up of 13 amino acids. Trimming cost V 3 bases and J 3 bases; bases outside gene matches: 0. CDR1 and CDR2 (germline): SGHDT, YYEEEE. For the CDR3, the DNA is TGTGCCAGCAGCTGGGACAGGGACACTGAAGCTTTCTTT. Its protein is CASSWDRDTEAFF.

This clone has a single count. CDR3 loop: CASSQGGWGVETQYF. Here the CDR3 DNA reads TGTGCCAGCAGCCAAGGGGGATGGGGTGTAGAGACCCAGTACTTC. V and J are TRBV4-2 and TRBJ2-5; no firm D call. This CDR3 has 15 amino acids. V lost 1 base, J lost 4 bases, and 13 bases lay in between. Per the germline V gene, CDR1 is LGHNA and CDR2 is YNFKEQ.

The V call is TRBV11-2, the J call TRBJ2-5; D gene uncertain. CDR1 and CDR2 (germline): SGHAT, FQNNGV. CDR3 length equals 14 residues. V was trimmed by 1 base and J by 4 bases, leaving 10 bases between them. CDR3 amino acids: CASSLVTPGETQYF. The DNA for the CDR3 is TGTGCCAGCAGCTTAGTAACCCCGGGAGAGACCCAGTACTTC.

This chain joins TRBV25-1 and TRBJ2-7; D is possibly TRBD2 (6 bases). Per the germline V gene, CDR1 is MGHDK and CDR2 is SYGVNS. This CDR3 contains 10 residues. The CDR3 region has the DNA TGTGCGCCCGGGAGCTACGAGCAGTACTTC. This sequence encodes CAPGSYEQYF.

The CDR3 DNA reads as TGTGCCAGCTCACCATCCGGGACCACTCATCCCGATGAGCAGTTCTTC. This gives the protein CASSPSGTTHPDEQFF. The V and J genes are TRBV18 and TRBJ2-1; TRBD1 or TRBD2 may be the D gene (5 bases each). V gave up 2 bases and J gave up 8 bases, with 19 bases separating them. CDR3 length: 16 amino acids. Looked up from germline, CDR1 is KGHSH and CDR2 is LQKENI. Based on the CDR3 plus reference TRBV18 and TRBJ2-1, the full variable domain is NAGVMQNPRHLVRRRGQEARLRCSPMKGHSHVYWYRQLPEEGLKFMVYLQKENIIDESGMPKERFSAEFPKEGPSILRIQQVVRGDSAAYFCASSPSGTTHPDEQFFGPGTRLTVL.

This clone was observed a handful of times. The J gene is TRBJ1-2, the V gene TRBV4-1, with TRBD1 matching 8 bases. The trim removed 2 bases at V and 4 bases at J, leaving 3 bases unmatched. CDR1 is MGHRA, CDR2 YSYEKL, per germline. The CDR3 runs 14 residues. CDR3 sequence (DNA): TGCGCCAGCAGCCAATTCAGGGGGCCCTATGGCTACACCTTC. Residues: CASSQFRGPYGYTF.

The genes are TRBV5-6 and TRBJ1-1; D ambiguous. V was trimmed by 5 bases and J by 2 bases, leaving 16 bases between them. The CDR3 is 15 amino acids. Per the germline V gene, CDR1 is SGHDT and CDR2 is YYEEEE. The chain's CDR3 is CASRRAGMFNTEAFF. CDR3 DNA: TGTGCCAGCAGACGGGCCGGGATGTTTAACACTGAAGCTTTCTTT. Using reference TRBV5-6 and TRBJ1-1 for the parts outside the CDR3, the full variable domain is DAGVTQSPTHLIKTRGQQVTLRCSPKSGHDTVSWYQQALGQGPQFIFQYYEEEERQRGNFPDRFSGHQFPNYSSELNVNALLLGDSALYLCASRRAGMFNTEAFFGQGTRLTVV.

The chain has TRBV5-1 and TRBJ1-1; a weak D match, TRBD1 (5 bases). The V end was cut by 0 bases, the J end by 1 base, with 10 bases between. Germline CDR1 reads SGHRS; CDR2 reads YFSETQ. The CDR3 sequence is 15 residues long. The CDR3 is CASSLAGAANTEAFF. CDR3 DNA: TGCGCCAGCAGCTTGGCCGGGGCAGCGAACACTGAAGCTTTCTTT.

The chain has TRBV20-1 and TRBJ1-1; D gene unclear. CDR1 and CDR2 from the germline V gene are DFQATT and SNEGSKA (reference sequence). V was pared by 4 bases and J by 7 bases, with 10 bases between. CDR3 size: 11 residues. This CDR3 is CSAMGSLEAFF. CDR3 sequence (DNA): TGCAGTGCTATGGGGTCCCTTGAAGCTTTCTTT.

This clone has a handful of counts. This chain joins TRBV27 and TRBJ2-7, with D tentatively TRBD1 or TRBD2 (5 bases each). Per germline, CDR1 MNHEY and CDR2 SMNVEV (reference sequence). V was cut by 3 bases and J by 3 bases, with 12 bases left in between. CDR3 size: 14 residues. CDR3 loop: CASSFRDPRYEQYF. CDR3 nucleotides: TGTGCCAGCAGTTTTCGGGACCCTCGCTACGAGCAGTACTTC.

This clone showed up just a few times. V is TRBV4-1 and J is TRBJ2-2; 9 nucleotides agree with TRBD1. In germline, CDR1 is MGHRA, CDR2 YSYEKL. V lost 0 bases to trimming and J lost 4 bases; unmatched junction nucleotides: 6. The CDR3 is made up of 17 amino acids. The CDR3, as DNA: TGCGCCAGCAGCCAAGAGGGACAGGGTTTTGCCACCGGGGAGCTGTTTTTT. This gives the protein CASSQEGQGFATGELFF.

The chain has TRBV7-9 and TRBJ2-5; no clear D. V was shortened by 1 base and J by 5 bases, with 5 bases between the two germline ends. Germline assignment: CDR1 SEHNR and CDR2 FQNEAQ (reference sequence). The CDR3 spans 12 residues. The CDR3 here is CASSLDLETQYF. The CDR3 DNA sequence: TGTGCCAGCAGCTTAGACTTGGAGACCCAGTACTTC.

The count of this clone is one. The CDR3: CAGGDATNEKLFF. The CDR3 coding sequence is TGTGCCGGGGGGGACGCAACTAATGAAAAACTGTTTTTT. The chain recombines TRBV5-4 with TRBJ1-4, with D possibly being TRBD1 (5 bases). This CDR3 comprises 13 residues. V lost 10 bases to trimming and J lost 0 bases, with 10 bases between them. Looked up from germline, CDR1 is SGHNT and CDR2 is YYREEE (reference sequence).

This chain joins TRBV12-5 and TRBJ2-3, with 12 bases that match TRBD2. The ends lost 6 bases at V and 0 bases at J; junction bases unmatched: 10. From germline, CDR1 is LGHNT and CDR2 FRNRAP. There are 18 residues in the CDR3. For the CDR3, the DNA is TGTGCTAGTGGAGCCGGACTAGCGGGGAGAACTAGCACAGATACGCAGTATTTT. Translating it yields CASGAGLAGRTSTDTQYF.